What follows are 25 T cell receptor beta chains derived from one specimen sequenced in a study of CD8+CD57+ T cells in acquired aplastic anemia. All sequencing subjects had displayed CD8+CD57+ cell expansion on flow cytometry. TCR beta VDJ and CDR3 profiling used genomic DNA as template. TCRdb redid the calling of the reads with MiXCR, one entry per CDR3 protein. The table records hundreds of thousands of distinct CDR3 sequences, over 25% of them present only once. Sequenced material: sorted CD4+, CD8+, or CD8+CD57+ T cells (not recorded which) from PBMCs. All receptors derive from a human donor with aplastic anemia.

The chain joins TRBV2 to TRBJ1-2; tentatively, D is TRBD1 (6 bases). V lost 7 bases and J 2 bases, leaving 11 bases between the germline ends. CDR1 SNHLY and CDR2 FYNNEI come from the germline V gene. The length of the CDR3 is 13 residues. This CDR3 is CASKRGANYGYTF. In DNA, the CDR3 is TGTGCCAGCAAAAGGGGGGCGAACTATGGCTACACCTTC.

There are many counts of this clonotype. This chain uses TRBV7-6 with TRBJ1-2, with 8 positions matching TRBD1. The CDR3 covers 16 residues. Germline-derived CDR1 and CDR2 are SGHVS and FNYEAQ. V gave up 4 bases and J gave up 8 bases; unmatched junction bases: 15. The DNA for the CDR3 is TGTGCCAGCAGCTCCTTAAGGACAGGGCCGGGCGGGGGCTACACCTTC. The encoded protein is CASSSLRTGPGGGYTF.

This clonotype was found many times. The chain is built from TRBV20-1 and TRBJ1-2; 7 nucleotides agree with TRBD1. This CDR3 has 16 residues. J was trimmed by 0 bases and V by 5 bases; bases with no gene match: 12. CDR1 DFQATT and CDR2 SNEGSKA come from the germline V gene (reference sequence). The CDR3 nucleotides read TGCAGTGCTTCCAGGACAGGAAGAGGAACTAACTATGGCTACACCTTC. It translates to CSASRTGRGTNYGYTF.

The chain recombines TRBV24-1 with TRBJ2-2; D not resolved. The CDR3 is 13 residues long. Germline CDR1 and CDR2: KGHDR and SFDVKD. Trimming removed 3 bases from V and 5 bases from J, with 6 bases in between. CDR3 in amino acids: CATSDLGTGELFF. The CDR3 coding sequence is TGTGCCACCAGTGATCTGGGTACCGGGGAGCTGTTTTTT.

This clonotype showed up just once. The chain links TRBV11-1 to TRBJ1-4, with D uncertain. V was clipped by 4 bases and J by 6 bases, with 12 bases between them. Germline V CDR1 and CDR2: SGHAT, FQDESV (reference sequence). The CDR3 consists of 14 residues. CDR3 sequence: CASSSEQGHEKLFF. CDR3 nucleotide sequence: TGTGCCAGCAGCTCGGAACAAGGACATGAAAAACTGTTTTTT.

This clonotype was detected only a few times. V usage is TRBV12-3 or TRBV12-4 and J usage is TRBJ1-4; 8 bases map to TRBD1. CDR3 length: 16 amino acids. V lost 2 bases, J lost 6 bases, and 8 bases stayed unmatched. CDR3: CASSLISGTGHEKLFF. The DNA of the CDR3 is TGTGCCAGCAGTTTAATTTCCGGGACAGGACATGAAAAACTGTTTTTT.

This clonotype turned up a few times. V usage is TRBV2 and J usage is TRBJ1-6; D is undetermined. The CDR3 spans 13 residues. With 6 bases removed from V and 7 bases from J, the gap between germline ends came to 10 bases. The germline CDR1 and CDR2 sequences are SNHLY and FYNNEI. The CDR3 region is CASRVQGNSPLHF. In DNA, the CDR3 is TGTGCCAGCAGGGTACAAGGGAATTCACCCCTCCACTTT.

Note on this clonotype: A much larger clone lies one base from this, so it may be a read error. The CDR3: CASSVAGLRETQCF. The CDR3 DNA sequence: TGTGCCAGCAGCGTAGCGGGCTTACGGGAGACCCAGTGCTTC. This chain links TRBV9 with TRBJ2-5; D is possibly TRBD2 (6 bases). The CDR3 sequence is 14 residues long. Per the germline V gene, CDR1 is SGDLS and CDR2 is YYNGEE.

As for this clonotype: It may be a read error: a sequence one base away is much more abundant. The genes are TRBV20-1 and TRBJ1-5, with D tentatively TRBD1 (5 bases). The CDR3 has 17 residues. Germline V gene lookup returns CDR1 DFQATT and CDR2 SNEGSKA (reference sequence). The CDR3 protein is CNAHTRRQWDSNQPQHF. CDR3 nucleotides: TGCAATGCCCACACTAGGAGACAGTGGGATAGCAATCAGCCCCAGCATTTT.

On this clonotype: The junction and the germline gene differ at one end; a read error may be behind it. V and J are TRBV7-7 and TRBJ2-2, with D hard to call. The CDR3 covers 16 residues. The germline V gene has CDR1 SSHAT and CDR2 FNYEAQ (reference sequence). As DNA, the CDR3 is TGTGCTAGCAGCTTATGGGAACCTATGAACACCGGGGAGCTGTTTTTT. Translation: CASSLWEPMNTGELFF.

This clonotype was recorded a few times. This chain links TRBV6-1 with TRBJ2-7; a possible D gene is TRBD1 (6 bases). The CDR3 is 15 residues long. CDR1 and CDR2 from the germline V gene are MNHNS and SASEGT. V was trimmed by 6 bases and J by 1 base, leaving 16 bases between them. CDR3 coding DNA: TGTGCCAGCAGGAGAGCTCAGGGGCCGTCCTACGAGCAGTACTTC. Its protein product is CASRRAQGPSYEQYF.

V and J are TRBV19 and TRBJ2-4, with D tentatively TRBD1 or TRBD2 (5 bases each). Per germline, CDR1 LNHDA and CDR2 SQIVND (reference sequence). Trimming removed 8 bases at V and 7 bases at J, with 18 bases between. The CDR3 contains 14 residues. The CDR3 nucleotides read TGTGCCAGTCAACATCCGGGACGGCGCAACATTCAGTACTTC. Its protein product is CASQHPGRRNIQYF.

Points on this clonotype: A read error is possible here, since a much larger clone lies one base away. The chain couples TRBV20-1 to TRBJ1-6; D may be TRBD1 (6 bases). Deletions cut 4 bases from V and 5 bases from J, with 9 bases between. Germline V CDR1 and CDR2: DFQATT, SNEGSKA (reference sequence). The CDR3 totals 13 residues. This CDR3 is CSAMRDNNSPLHF. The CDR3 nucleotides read TGCAGTGCTATGCGGGACAATAATTCACCCCTCCACTTT.

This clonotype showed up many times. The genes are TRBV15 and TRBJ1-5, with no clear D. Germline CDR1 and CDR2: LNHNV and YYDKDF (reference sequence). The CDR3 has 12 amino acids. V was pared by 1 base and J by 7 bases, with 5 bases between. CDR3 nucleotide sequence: TGTGCCACCAGCAGAGTGGGGCAGCCCCAGCATTTT. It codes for CATSRVGQPQHF.

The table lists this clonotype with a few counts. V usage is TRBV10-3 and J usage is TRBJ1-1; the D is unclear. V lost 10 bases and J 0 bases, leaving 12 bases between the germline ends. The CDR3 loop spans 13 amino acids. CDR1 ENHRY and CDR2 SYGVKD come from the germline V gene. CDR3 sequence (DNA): TGTGCCAGCAAAATTAAGCTGAACACTGAAGCTTTCTTT. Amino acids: CASKIKLNTEAFF.

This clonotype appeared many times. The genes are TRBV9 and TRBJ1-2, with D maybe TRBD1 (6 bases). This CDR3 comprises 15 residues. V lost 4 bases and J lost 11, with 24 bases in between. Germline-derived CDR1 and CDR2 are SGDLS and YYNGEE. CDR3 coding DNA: TGTGCCAGCAGCCCCCGCGAGAAAAGACAGGAGACATACACCTTC. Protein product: CASSPREKRQETYTF.

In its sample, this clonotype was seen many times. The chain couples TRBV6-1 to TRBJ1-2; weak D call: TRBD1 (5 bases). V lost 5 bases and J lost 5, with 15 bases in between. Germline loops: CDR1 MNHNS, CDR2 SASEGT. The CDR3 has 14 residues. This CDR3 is CASSLGTDPYGYTF. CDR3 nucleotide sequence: TGTGCCAGCAGTCTCGGGACTGACCCTTATGGCTACACCTTC.

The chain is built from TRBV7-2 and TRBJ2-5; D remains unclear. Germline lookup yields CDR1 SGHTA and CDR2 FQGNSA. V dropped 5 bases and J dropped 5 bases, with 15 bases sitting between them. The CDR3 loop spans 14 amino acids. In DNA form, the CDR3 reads TGTGCCAGCAGCCCTCCAAATCGTTGGGAGACCCAGTACTTC. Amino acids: CASSPPNRWETQYF.

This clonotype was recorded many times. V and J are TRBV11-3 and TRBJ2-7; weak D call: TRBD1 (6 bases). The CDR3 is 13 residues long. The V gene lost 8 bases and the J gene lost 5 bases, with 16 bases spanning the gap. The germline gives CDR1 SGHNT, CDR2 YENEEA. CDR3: CASAKGGRDEQYF. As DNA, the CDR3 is TGTGCCAGCGCGAAAGGGGGACGGGACGAGCAGTACTTC.

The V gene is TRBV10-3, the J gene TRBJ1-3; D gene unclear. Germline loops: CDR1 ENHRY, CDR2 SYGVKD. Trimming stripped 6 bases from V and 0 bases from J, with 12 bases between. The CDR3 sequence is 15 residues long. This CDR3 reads CAIRSTLSSGNTIYF. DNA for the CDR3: TGTGCCATCAGATCAACTCTCTCCTCTGGAAACACCATATATTTT.

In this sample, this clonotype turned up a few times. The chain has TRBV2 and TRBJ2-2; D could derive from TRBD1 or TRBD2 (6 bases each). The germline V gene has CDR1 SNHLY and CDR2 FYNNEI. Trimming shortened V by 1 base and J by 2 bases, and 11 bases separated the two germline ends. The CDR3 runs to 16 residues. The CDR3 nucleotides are TGTGCCAGCAGTGAAGAGGGGGGCGGAAACACCGGGGAGCTGTTTTTT. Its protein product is CASSEEGGGNTGELFF.

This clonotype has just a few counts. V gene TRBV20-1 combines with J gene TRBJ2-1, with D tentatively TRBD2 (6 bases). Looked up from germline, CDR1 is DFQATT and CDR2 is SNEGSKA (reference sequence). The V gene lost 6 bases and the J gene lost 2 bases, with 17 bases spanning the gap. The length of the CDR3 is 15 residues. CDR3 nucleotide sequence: TGCAGTGCATACCCGGGACTGTATACCTACAATGAGCAGTTCTTC. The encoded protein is CSAYPGLYTYNEQFF.

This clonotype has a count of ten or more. DNA for the CDR3: TGCAGTGCTACTCGTGTCGAGAGCTATGGCTACACCTTC. Protein product: CSATRVESYGYTF. This chain joins TRBV20-1 and TRBJ1-2, with D unclear. Germline values: CDR1 DFQATT, CDR2 SNEGSKA (reference sequence). Trimming took off 4 bases at V and 4 bases at J, with 13 bases between the two ends. This CDR3 is built from 13 residues.

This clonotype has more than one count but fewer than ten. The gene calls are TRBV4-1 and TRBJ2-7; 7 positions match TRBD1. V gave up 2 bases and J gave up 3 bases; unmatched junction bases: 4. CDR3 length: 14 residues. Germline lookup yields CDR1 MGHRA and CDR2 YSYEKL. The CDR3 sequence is CASSQPGTDYEQYF. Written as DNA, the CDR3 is TGCGCCAGCAGCCAACCCGGGACAGACTACGAGCAGTACTTC.

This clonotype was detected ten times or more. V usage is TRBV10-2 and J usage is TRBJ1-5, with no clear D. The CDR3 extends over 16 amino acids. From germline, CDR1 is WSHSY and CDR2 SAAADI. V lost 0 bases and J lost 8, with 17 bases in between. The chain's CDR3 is CASSESYSSWGEPQHF. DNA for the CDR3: TGCGCCAGCAGTGAGTCTTACAGTTCCTGGGGTGAGCCCCAGCATTTT.